The following is a T cell receptor beta chain sequence with its context. The antigen is not known. The record originates from a study of blood T cells in healthy people across ages. Study-wide findings and caveats: The study found more naive CD4+ cells and higher diversity in long-lived than aged donors.

The authors ran a second PCR of about 6 to 11 cycles using a sample-barcoded 5' primer and a J-beta primer mix. All samples gave at least 2.5 million CDR3-containing paired-end reads. TCRdb independently ran MiXCR on the 5' RACE reads; one entry per CDR3 protein. The data contain some 760,000 distinct CDR3 sequences, about 25% of them singletons. The study isolated at least 6.5 million PBMCs from each sample. No fewer than 5.5 micrograms of total RNA were isolated from every sample. V shed 1 base and J 11 bases; nucleotides not matched to a gene: 15. There are 17 residues in the CDR3. The germline CDR1 and CDR2 sequences are LGHDT and YNNKEL (reference sequence). The same sample was also used in a study of T cells of mothers and their children.

The TCR comes from a boy younger than 18 in good health. Sequenced material: blood. This rearrangement joins TRBV3-1 to TRBJ2-5; 11 nucleotides agree with TRBD2. In nucleotides, the CDR3 is TGTGCCAGCAGCCAAGGTCTAGCGGGGGGATCCTTTTTAGAGCAGTACTTC. Translation: CASSQGLAGGSFLEQYF.